This is a list of T cell receptor beta chains from one sample in a study of beta chain features in type 1 diabetes. The method was immunoSEQ multiplex PCR; TCRdb's version includes in-frame clones alone and lacks a portion of them. The data show a few hundred thousand clones, roughly an eighth seen once. Sequenced input: naive CD4+ T cells from blood. The receptors derive from a man aged 25 to 45 with type 1 diabetes. The CDR3 runs from the conserved cysteine through the conserved F or W. A D gene is named only where the DNA matches it firmly. Where a row states a size, it is once, few, many or the class of an expanded clone; other rows omit it.

v_gene,abundance,j_gene,d_gene,CDR3aa,CDR3nt
TRBV5-1,-,TRBJ2-1,-,CASSLEYQRNEQFF,TGCGCCAGCAGCTTGGAGTATCAGCGGAATGAGCAGTTCTTC
TRBV30,-,TRBJ1-5,TRBD1,CAWSVSGGYQPQHF,TGTGCCTGGAGTGTGTCAGGGGGTTACCAGCCCCAGCATTTT
TRBV5-1,few,TRBJ2-1,TRBD2,CASSTKEGLAGESNEQFF,TGCGCCAGCAGCACAAAGGAGGGACTAGCGGGAGAAAGCAATGAGCAGTTCTTC
TRBV6-4,-,TRBJ1-1,-,CASLMRGEAFF,TGTGCCAGCTTAATGCGGGGTGAAGCTTTCTTT
TRBV11-3,-,TRBJ2-5,-,CASSLGDRRDQGTQYF,TGTGCCAGCAGCTTAGGCGATCGGAGGGACCAGGGGACCCAGTACTTC
TRBV6-5,-,TRBJ2-3,TRBD2,CASSYWTSGRSDTQYF,TGTGCCAGCAGTTACTGGACTAGCGGGAGATCAGATACGCAGTATTTT
TRBV15,few,TRBJ2-6,-,CATSRVGLTSSGANVLTF,TGTGCCACCAGCAGAGTGGGCCTCACAAGCTCTGGGGCCAACGTCCTGACTTTC
TRBV7-3,few,TRBJ2-1,TRBD2,CASSLAGAHEQFF,TGTGCCAGCAGCTTAGCGGGAGCGCATGAGCAGTTCTTC
TRBV19,-,TRBJ1-5,TRBD1,CASKDRVGEQPQHF,TGTGCCAGTAAAGACAGGGTAGGGGAACAGCCCCAGCATTTT
TRBV29-1,-,TRBJ2-2,TRBD2,CSGGLAATGELFF,TGCAGCGGGGGACTAGCTGCAACCGGGGAGCTGTTTTTT
TRBV7-9,few,TRBJ2-1,TRBD2,CASSERLAGGLNEQFF,TGTGCCAGCAGCGAGAGACTAGCGGGAGGGCTCAATGAGCAGTTCTTC